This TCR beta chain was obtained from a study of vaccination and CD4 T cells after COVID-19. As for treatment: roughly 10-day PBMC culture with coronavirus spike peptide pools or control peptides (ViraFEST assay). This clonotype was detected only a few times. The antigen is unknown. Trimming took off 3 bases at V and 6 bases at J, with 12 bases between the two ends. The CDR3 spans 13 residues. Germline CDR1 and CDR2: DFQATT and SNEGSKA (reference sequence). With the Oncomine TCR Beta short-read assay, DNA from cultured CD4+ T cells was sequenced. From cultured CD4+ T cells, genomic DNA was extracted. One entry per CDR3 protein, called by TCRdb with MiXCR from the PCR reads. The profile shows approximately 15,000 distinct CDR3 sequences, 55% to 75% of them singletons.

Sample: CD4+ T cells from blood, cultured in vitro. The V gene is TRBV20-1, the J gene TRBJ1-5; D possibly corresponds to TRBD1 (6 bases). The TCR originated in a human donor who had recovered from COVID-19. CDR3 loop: CSARSGAGQPQHF. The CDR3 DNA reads TGCAGTGCTAGGTCGGGGGCTGGTCAGCCCCAGCATTTT.